The table lists the clone carrying this T cell receptor beta chain with a count of one. Its antigen is undetermined. The table came from immunoSEQ multiplex PCR; TCRdb's copy has only in-frame clones and leaves some out. Here the sample spans some 6,500 clones, just under 90% being singletons. The data were taken from a study of T cell clonotyping in hematopoietic cell transplantation. This CDR3 has 11 amino acids. Germline V gene sequence: CDR1 SNHLY, CDR2 FYNNEI. With 5 bases removed from V and 7 bases from J, the gap between germline ends came to 8 bases. The study, taken as a whole, reports: Graft donor and pretransplant recipient Inverse Simpson Index values predicted broader posttransplant TCR diversity.

Blood collection times were about day -28 and days 30, 100, 180 posttransplant. This TCR was recovered from a male patient between 45 and 59 years old who had an allogeneic stem cell transplant from a related donor, so the T cells may come from the graft donor. Some clones in this sample may be carry-over from other donors' samples. The sample here was PBMCs, taken 100 days after allogeneic stem cell transplant. V gene TRBV2 combines with J gene TRBJ1-2, with D unresolved. CDR3 residues: CASSPDLGYTF. CDR3 DNA: TGTGCCAGCAGTCCCGACCTTGGCTACACCTTC.